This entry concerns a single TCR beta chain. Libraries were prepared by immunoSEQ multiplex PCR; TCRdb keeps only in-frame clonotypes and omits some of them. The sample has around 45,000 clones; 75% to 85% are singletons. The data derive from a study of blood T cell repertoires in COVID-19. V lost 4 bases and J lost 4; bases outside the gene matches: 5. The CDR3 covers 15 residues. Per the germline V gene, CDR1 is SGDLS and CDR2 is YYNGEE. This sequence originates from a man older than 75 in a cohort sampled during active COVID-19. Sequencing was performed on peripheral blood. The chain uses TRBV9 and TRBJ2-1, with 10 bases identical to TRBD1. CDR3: CASSYRQGAYNEQFF. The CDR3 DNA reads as TGTGCCAGCAGCTACCGACAGGGGGCTTACAATGAGCAGTTCTTC.